These 9 T cell receptor beta chains share one sample of origin, sequenced in a study of glioma-infiltrating T cells. TCR alpha and beta CDR3 regions were amplified from RNA using iRepertoire nested multiplex PCR. TCRdb re-analysed the multiplex PCR reads in MiXCR, keeping a single row per CDR3 protein. This sample has a few hundred thousand distinct CDR3 sequences, with 41% found just once. The sequenced sample consisted of glioma tissue, nonneoplastic brain tissue, or PBMCs (not recorded which). The receptors shown here come from a human donor with low-grade glioma or glioblastoma, undergoing nonglioma brain surgery, or in good health (not recorded which).

As regards this clonotype: Just one base apart from a much larger clone, this may be a read error. The chain joins TRBV11-2 to TRBJ1-1; maybe TRBD1 (5 bases). CDR3 length: 14 amino acids. Germline values: CDR1 SGHAT, CDR2 FQNNGV. The CDR3 sequence is CASGSGGTTGYSHF. The CDR3 nucleotides read TGTGCCAGCGGCTCCGGGGGGACGACGGGGTACAGCCATTTT.

The J gene is TRBJ2-5, the V gene TRBV20-1, with TRBD1 as a possible D gene (5 bases). In germline, CDR1 is DFQATT, CDR2 SNEGSKA (reference sequence). The CDR3 runs 14 residues. V was pared by 0 bases and J by 2 bases, with 10 bases between. CDR3 coding DNA: TGCAGTGCTAGAGATATCAGGGTACAAGAGACCCAGTACTTC. The encoded protein is CSARDIRVQETQYF.

The J gene is TRBJ2-7, the V gene TRBV7-2; D is unclear. The V gene's germline CDR1 is SGHTA and CDR2 FQGNSA. The CDR3 spans 12 residues. The V end lost 2 bases, the J end lost 4 bases, and 6 bases lay between the germline ends. The CDR3 spells CASSLTTYEQYF. In DNA form, the CDR3 reads TGTGCCAGCAGCTTAACGACATACGAGCAGTACTTC.

J is TRBJ2-1 and V is TRBV24-1, with a weak D call TRBD2 (7 bases). Germline lookup yields CDR1 KGHDR and CDR2 SFDVKD. Trimming left V 5 bases short and J 0 bases short, with 13 bases between. The CDR3 runs to 16 residues. The CDR3 DNA reads as TGTGCCACCAGTGCCGCGGGGGCGAGCTCCTACAATGAGCAGTTCTTC. Its translation: CATSAAGASSYNEQFF.

The chain carries TRBV5-1 and TRBJ2-1; 13 positions agree with TRBD2. Trimming took 4 bases from V and 3 from J; bases not matched to a gene: 4. The CDR3 loop spans 16 amino acids. CDR1 and CDR2 (germline): SGHRS, YFSETQ. The CDR3 region is CASSRTSGSHYNEQFF. The CDR3 region has the DNA TGCGCCAGCAGCCGGACTAGCGGGAGTCACTACAATGAGCAGTTCTTC.

Worth noting for this clonotype: A read error is possible here, since a much larger clone lies one base away. This chain joins TRBV20-1 and TRBJ1-1; 8 positions agree with TRBD1. Germline V gives CDR1 DFQATT, CDR2 SNEGSKA (reference sequence). The CDR3 is 14 residues long. After removal of 8 bases from V and 0 bases from J, the junction contained 8 bases not matched to a gene. The CDR3 loop reads CSSTSDRVNTEAFF. DNA for the CDR3: TGCAGTTCTACCTCGGACAGGGTGAACACTGAAGCTTTCTTT.

CDR3 in amino acids: CASRFTWGNEQFF. CDR3 sequence (DNA): TGTGCCAGCAGGTTTACCTGGGGCAATGAGCAGTTCTTC. The V gene is TRBV7-2, the J gene TRBJ2-1; no definite D call. Germline V gene sequence: CDR1 SGHTA, CDR2 FQGNSA. Trimming took off 6 bases at V and 6 bases at J, with 12 bases between the two ends. The CDR3 covers 13 residues.

This clonotype appeared many times. The V gene is TRBV6-2 or TRBV6-3, the J gene TRBJ2-5; D may be TRBD1 (6 bases). Germline CDR1 reads MNHEY; CDR2 reads SVGEGT. The V end lost 7 bases, the J end lost 5 bases, and 14 bases lay between the germline ends. The CDR3 loop spans 13 amino acids. CDR3 bases: TGTGCCAGCAATCTACAGGGCTGGGAGACCCAGTACTTC. Translating gives CASNLQGWETQYF.

Concerning this clonotype: A read error may explain this, as a much larger clone is one base away. The genes are TRBV20-1 and TRBJ2-5, with D unresolved. The CDR3 runs 11 residues. The V end lost 7 bases, the J end lost 4 bases, and 10 bases lay between the germline ends. Germline CDR1 and CDR2: DFQATT and SNEGSKA (reference sequence). Here the CDR3 reads CSELESETQYF. Written as DNA, the CDR3 is TGCAGTGAGTTAGAATCAGAGACCCAGTACTTC.